This is a list of T cell receptor beta chains from one sample in a study of blood T cell repertoires in COVID-19. The data were produced by immunoSEQ multiplex PCR, yet TCRdb's version contains in-frame clones alone and is incomplete. The table shows over 250,000 clones, with around 85% occurring only once. Sequenced: peripheral blood. The receptor source for this set is a man aged 50 to 59 with active or convalescent COVID-19. Both conserved end residues are part of each CDR3. Fields, in order: D gene, clone size, V gene, J gene, CDR3 DNA, CDR3 protein. D genes are given only for firm matches. The size entry is marked missing in some rows and otherwise reads once, few, many or a size class.

TRBD2	.	TRBV27	TRBJ2-3	TGTGCCAGCAGTTCCTCCCGGGGAAGCGGGAGGTCAGATACGCAGTATTTT	CASSSSRGSGRSDTQYF
TRBD2	.	TRBV18	TRBJ2-7	TGTGCCAGCTCGACTAGCGGTAGCTCCTACGAGCAGTACTTC	CASSTSGSSYEQYF
.	.	TRBV19	TRBJ2-2	TGTGCCAGTAGCCCAGCAAGCGGGACCGGGGAGCTGTTTTTT	CASSPASGTGELFF
TRBD2	.	TRBV7-9	TRBJ2-5	TGTGCCAGCAGCTGGGAGGGCCTGCAAGAGACCCAGTACTTC	CASSWEGLQETQYF
.	.	TRBV7-9	TRBJ2-3	TGTGCCAGCAGCCTCAGTAGGGGACTTTGGGATACGCAGTATTTT	CASSLSRGLWDTQYF
.	.	TRBV12-5	TRBJ1-1	TGTGCTAGTGGCTACGCGGCCCTGAACACTGAAGCTTTCTTT	CASGYAALNTEAFF
TRBD1	.	TRBV7-9	TRBJ1-1	TGTGCCAGCAGCGCTCGGACAGGGGGCACTGAAGCTTTCTTT	CASSARTGGTEAFF
TRBD2	.	TRBV7-9	TRBJ2-2	TGTGCCAGCAGCTTAGGACTAGCGGGAGTCGGGGCCGGGGAGCTGTTTTTT	CASSLGLAGVGAGELFF
TRBD2	.	TRBV9	TRBJ2-3	TGTGCCAGCAGCCGGGGGGGGACTAGCGGGAGCTTCGATACGCAGTATTTT	CASSRGGTSGSFDTQYF
.	.	TRBV29-1	TRBJ2-3	TGCAGCGTTGTTCGGCAGGCAAGCACAGATACGCAGTATTTT	CSVVRQASTDTQYF
.	once	TRBV5-1	TRBJ2-1	TGCGCCAGCAGCTTGGACACCTCCTACAATGAGCAGTTCTTC	CASSLDTSYNEQFF
TRBD1	.	TRBV5-6	TRBJ1-1	TGTGCCAGCAGCTTGCGTATAGTACAGGGGAGCACTGAAGCTTTCTTT	CASSLRIVQGSTEAFF